Reported below is one T cell receptor (beta chain). Its antigen target is currently unknown. It has no much larger one-base neighbor in the sample; base qualities were not kept. The sample comes from a study of regulatory T cells in long-lasting Graves disease (dated by TCRdb to the early 2020s). About the study as a whole: Persistent Graves' disease was defined as antithyroid drug treatment for over 5 years with persistently positive TSH receptor autoantibodies. Antithyroid drugs had been taken for approximately 10 years on average by persistent Graves' disease patients in the clinical cohort. The study took place in China and was registered as a clinical trial. TCR sequencing covered around 13 persistent and approximately 20 newly diagnosed Graves' disease patients, some 33 samples in total. This study used TCR sequencing and RNA sequencing of peripheral blood to compare persistent Graves' disease patients against newly diagnosed Graves' disease patients.

The research as a whole found: Compared with newly diagnosed patients, persistent Graves' disease patients had lower TCR Shannon entropy and fewer highly expanded clones, which suggests clonal expansion. Only the TCR beta chain was sequenced and analyzed. Only peripheral blood was studied, because thyroid tissue, the primary lesion, was inaccessible. TRBV28, TRBJ1-2 and TRBJ2-5 were preferentially used in persistent disease, while TRBV20-1 and TRBJ2-1 were favored in newly diagnosed disease. More public clonotypes were shared among persistent patients (under 3,000) than among newly diagnosed patients (roughly 1,000). The authors noted that the small sample size was a limitation that may lower accuracy.

Spanning cysteine to phenylalanine, the CDR3 consists of 14 amino acids. Only the CDR3 DNA is retained, 42 bases long and in frame from the first base. V lost 3 bases and J lost 6 bases, and the count of bases not matched to a germline gene is 8. CDR1 is given as DFQATT and CDR2 as SNEGSKA, both from the germline V gene (reference sequence). The time point label corresponds to: persistent/refractory GD, antithyroid drugs over 5 years with positive TRAb. RNA was extracted from PBMCs in TRIzol for both TCR sequencing and RNA sequencing. The diagnosis of Graves' disease followed American Thyroid Association guidelines. Patients were recruited from an endocrinology department in Xi'an, China. From each patient, approximately 9 milliliters of peripheral blood was collected into an EDTA anticoagulant tube. Ficoll Paque Plus density gradient separation was used to isolate PBMCs, and no additional T cell sorting was done. An Agilent 2100 Bioanalyzer and agarose gel were used to check RNA quality, while a NanoDrop 2000 measured RNA concentration.

Libraries were constructed by multiplex PCR. The sequencing machine was an Illumina HiSeq 4000. CDR3 regions were amplified by Arm-PCR with iRepertoire HTBI primers to construct TCR beta libraries. Gel purification was performed on PCR products prior to sequencing. Per the source publication's procedure: Gene usage analysis of CDR3 amino acid clonotypes used the 62 TRBV and 11 to 15 TRBJ segments found across samples. COPE and FqMerger were used to merge filtered high-quality paired reads into contigs. BLAST was used to align contigs to the IMGT TRBV, TRBD and TRBJ reference genes, and CDR3 was defined following IMGT. Any clonotype with a frequency above 0.1% was classified as a highly expanded clone. Repertoire diversity was measured by Shannon entropy, and V-J evenness by the Gini coefficient. Public clonotypes were defined as clonotypes shared by more than one individual. The public reads were run again by TCRdb, first through fastp at Q25 and then through MiXCR, and only productive beta chains were kept. Rows with one shared CDR3 protein collapse into an entry with the most common genes and DNA. These V and J calls derive from TCRdb rather than the authors' analysis. The sample contains about 460,000 distinct CDR3 sequences, roughly 22% of them found a single time. Around 13% of the sample goes to the ten largest clones.

This chain is built from TRBV20-1 and TRBJ1-2; 9 bases in between match TRBD1. Specimen: peripheral blood mononuclear cells (PBMCs), collected when the disease was refractory, from a patient treated with antithyroid drugs. This TCR derives from a female donor with Graves disease. The DNA is TGCAGTGCTAGCGGGGACAGGGAAGCGAATGGCTACACCTTC. Its translation is CSASGDREANGYTF.